Listed here is a single T cell receptor beta chain. As handled by the study authors: Estimation of nucleated cell counts was performed using reference gene primer amplification. The data were produced by immunoSEQ multiplex PCR, yet TCRdb's version contains in-frame clones alone and is incomplete. V, J and clone size reflect that table, while D and trimming were determined from the DNA. The sample has approximately 280,000 clones, around 88% seen once. V shed 0 bases, J shed 8 bases, and the junction held 10 bases outside the gene matches. The length of the CDR3 is 16 residues. From germline, CDR1 is MNHNS and CDR2 SASEGT. The data were taken from a study of blood T cell repertoires in COVID-19. Across the study: The analysed material was cDNA or gDNA that came from T cells, B-cell-depleted T cells, or PBMCs.

The material sequenced was peripheral blood. The J gene is TRBJ1-5, the V gene TRBV6-1; 7 positions agree with TRBD1. This clonotype originated in a man aged 35-49 years with acute or convalescent COVID-19. The CDR3 DNA sequence: TGTGCCAGCAGTGAAGCGGGACAGACGTTCAACGAGCCCCAGCATTTT. Encoded protein: CASSEAGQTFNEPQHF.